This T cell receptor beta chain was found in a study of vaccination and CD4 T cells after COVID-19. For the study at large: Comprising six males and four females, the convalescent participants counted two Hispanic individuals among them.

Germline CDR1 is DFQATT and CDR2 is SNEGSKA (reference sequence). CDR3 size: 15 residues. V shed 5 bases, J shed 3 bases, and the junction held 10 bases outside the gene matches. The table lists this clonotype with a few counts. Its cognate antigen is unknown. The Oncomine TCR Beta short-read assay was applied to DNA of cultured CD4+ T cells. Someone extracted genomic DNA from cultured CD4+ T cells. One entry per CDR3 protein, called by TCRdb with MiXCR from the PCR reads. This sample has approximately 7,100 distinct CDR3 sequences, with more than 45% found just once. Treatment indicated: approximately 9-day PBMC culture with coronavirus spike peptide pools or control peptides (ViraFEST assay). One should note that the unexposed donor's CD4+ T cells were collected before the COVID-19 pandemic (2011-2018).

This clonotype was obtained from a human donor in good health. The chain couples TRBV20-1 to TRBJ1-1, with 9 bases identical to TRBD1. Sequencing input: CD4+ T cells from blood, cultured in vitro. In nucleotides, the CDR3 is TGCAGTGCTTCAAGAACAGGGGGCGCGGACACTGAAGCTTTCTTT. Amino acid sequence: CSASRTGGADTEAFF.